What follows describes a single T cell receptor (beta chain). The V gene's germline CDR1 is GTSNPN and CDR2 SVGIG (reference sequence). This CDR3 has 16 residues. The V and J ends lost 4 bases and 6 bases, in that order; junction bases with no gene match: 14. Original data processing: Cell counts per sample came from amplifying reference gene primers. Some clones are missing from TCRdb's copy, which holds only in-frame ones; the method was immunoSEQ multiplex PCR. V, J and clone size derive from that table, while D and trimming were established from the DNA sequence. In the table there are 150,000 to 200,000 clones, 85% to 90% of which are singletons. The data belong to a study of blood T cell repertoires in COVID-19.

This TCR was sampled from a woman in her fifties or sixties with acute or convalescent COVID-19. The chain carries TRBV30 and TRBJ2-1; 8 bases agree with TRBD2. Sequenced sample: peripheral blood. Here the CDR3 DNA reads TGTGCCTGGACCGAAAAGAGACTAGCGTCTACCAATGAGCAGTTCTTC. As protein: CAWTEKRLASTNEQFF.